Following are 8 T cell receptor beta chains from one sample sequenced in a study of blood T cells in healthy people across ages. Next came a second PCR, run for about 7 to 12 cycles, which used a sample-barcoded 5' primer along with a J-beta primer mix. TCRdb re-called the 5' RACE reads with MiXCR, one entry per CDR3 protein. Of 800,000 or so distinct CDR3 sequences in the sample, about 59% are singletons; the top ten hold 28%. Material: blood. These receptors all stem from a man aged 30 to 45 in good health.

The V call is TRBV30, the J call TRBJ2-4; D is possibly TRBD1 (5 bases). The end of the DNA is better explained by TRBJ2-5, so the J call may be wrong. This CDR3 is built from 12 residues. Per the germline V gene, CDR1 is GTSNPN and CDR2 is SVGIG (reference sequence). For the CDR3, the DNA is TGTGCCTGGAGATCCAAGGGGGAGACCCAGTACTTC. Its protein product is CAWRSKGETQYF.

The chain couples TRBV7-2 to TRBJ2-7; 10 nucleotides align to TRBD1. The CDR3 consists of 16 residues. The trim removed 6 bases at V and 3 bases at J, leaving 11 bases unmatched. CDR1 and CDR2 (germline): SGHTA, FQGNSA. The CDR3 nucleotides are TGTGCCAGCAGTTCCTCCGGGACAGGGGTCGTCTACGAGCAGTACTTC. Translation gives CASSSSGTGVVYEQYF.

This clonotype was recorded a few times. The genes are TRBV4-3 and TRBJ1-2; TRBD1 is a possible D gene (5 bases). V gave up 5 bases and J gave up 4 bases, with 11 bases separating them. CDR1 and CDR2 from the germline V gene are LGHNA and YSLEER. This CDR3 spans 13 amino acids. CDR3 residues: CASSYQGTYGYTF. The CDR3 DNA sequence: TGCGCCAGCAGCTATCAGGGAACCTATGGCTACACCTTC.

This chain joins TRBV5-5 and TRBJ2-1, with a weak D call TRBD1 (6 bases). Trimming removed 5 bases from V and 4 bases from J, with 16 bases in between. The CDR3 spans 15 residues. Germline V CDR1 and CDR2: SGHKS, YYEKEE (reference sequence). CDR3 region: CASSPGHTTYNEQFF. The DNA for the CDR3 is TGTGCCAGCAGTCCGGGACATACCACATACAATGAGCAGTTCTTC.

The chain joins TRBV12-3 or TRBV12-4 to TRBJ2-3; D perhaps matches TRBD2 (6 bases). V lost 6 bases and J 1 base, leaving 14 bases between the germline ends. This CDR3 contains 15 residues. The CDR3 here is CASSLIGGGTDTQYF. The DNA for the CDR3 is TGTGCCAGCAGCCTCATCGGGGGTGGCACAGATACGCAGTATTTT.

This clonotype is a singleton in its sample. V gene TRBV6-2 or TRBV6-3 combines with J gene TRBJ2-7, with no clear D. The germline gives CDR1 MNHEY, CDR2 SVGEGT. Between the trimmed V and J ends, which lost 7 bases and 0 bases, there was a span of 13 bases. CDR3 length: 14 amino acids. CDR3 coding DNA: TGTGCCAGCAACAACCGCCTTAGCTCCTACGAGCAGTACTTC. This codes for CASNNRLSSYEQYF.

This chain joins TRBV12-3 or TRBV12-4 and TRBJ2-3, with D possibly being TRBD2 (6 bases). This CDR3 has 16 amino acids. V was clipped by 6 bases and J by 0 bases, with 16 bases between them. DNA for the CDR3: TGTGCCAGCAGGCCGGGGACTGGGGCTAGCACAGATACGCAGTATTTT. Amino acid sequence: CASRPGTGASTDTQYF.

This clonotype was recorded a few times. The V and J genes are TRBV20-1 and TRBJ1-1, with D uncertain. V was shortened by 1 base and J by 0 bases, with 6 bases between the two germline ends. In germline, CDR1 is DFQATT, CDR2 SNEGSKA (reference sequence). The CDR3 runs to 13 residues. CDR3 DNA: TGCAGTGCTAGAGTAGCCTTGAACACTGAAGCTTTCTTT. This sequence encodes CSARVALNTEAFF.